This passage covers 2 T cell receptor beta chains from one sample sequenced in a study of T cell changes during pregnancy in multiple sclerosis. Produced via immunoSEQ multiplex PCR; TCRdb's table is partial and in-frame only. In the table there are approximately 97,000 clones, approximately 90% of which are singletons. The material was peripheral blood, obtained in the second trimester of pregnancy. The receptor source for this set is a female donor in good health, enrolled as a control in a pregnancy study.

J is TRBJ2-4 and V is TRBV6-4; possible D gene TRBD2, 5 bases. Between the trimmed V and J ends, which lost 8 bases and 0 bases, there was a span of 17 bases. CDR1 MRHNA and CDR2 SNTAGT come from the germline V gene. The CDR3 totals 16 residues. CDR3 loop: CASPQHLALAKNIQYF. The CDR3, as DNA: TGTGCCAGCCCACAACACCTAGCTCTAGCCAAAAACATTCAGTACTTC.

This CDR3 is CASSSTGQGRSPLHF. The DNA of the CDR3 is TGTGCCAGCAGCTCAACGGGACAGGGGAGATCACCCCTCCACTTT. The chain joins TRBV7-8 to TRBJ1-6, with 10 positions matching TRBD1. In germline, CDR1 is SGHVS, CDR2 FQNEAQ. The V and J ends lost 4 bases and 10 bases, in that order; junction bases with no gene match: 7. The CDR3 covers 15 residues.